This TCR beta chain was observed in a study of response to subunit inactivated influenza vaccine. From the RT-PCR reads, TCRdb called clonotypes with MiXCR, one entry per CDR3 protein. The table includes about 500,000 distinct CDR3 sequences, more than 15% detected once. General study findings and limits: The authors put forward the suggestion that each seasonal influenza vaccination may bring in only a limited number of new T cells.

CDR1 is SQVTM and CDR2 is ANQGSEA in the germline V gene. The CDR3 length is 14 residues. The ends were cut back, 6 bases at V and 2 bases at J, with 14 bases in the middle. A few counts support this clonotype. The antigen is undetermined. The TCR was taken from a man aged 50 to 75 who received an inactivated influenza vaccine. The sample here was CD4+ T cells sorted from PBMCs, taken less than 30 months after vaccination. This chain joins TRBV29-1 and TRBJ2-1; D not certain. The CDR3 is CSVVFGLAYNEQFF. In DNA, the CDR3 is TGCAGCGTCGTTTTTGGGCTAGCCTACAATGAGCAGTTCTTC.